This is a list of T cell receptor beta chains from one sample in a study of beta chain features in type 1 diabetes. TCRdb's table, derived via immunoSEQ multiplex PCR, lists solely in-frame clones and lacks some. The data contain 310,000 or so clones, approximately 15% of them singletons. The sequencing input was naive CD4+ T cells from blood. These receptors came from a young man with type 1 diabetes. The CDR3 runs from the conserved cysteine through the conserved F or W. A D gene is named only where the DNA matches it firmly. Only part of the rows carry a size: once, few, many, or a class if the clone is expanded.

CDR3aa: CASSLGTGGKDEKLFF; CDR3nt: TGCGCCAGCAGCTTGGGTACAGGGGGCAAGGACGAAAAACTGTTTTTT; d_gene: TRBD1; v_gene: TRBV5-1; j_gene: TRBJ1-4; abundance: -
CDR3aa: CASSRDFNYEQYF; CDR3nt: TGTGCCAGCAGCCGGGACTTCAACTACGAGCAGTACTTC; d_gene: -; v_gene: TRBV5-4; j_gene: TRBJ2-7; abundance: few
CDR3aa: CASSQDVGGIYGYTF; CDR3nt: TGCGCCAGCAGCCAAGATGTAGGCGGAATCTATGGCTACACCTTC; d_gene: -; v_gene: TRBV4-3; j_gene: TRBJ1-2; abundance: -
CDR3aa: CASSQSVRDTEAFF; CDR3nt: TGTGCCAGCTCCCAAAGTGTCCGGGACACTGAAGCTTTCTTT; d_gene: -; v_gene: TRBV18; j_gene: TRBJ1-1; abundance: few
CDR3aa: CASSLGFLSGRAHEQFF; CDR3nt: TGTGCCAGCAGTTTGGGCTTTTTGAGCGGGAGGGCCCATGAGCAGTTCTTC; d_gene: TRBD2; v_gene: TRBV28; j_gene: TRBJ2-1; abundance: -
CDR3aa: CASSPPGERPEQYF; CDR3nt: TGTGCCAGCAGCCCGCCGGGAGAACGACCCGAGCAGTACTTC; d_gene: -; v_gene: TRBV7-9; j_gene: TRBJ2-7; abundance: few
CDR3aa: CASSVPGETQYF; CDR3nt: TGTGCCAGCAGTGTACCGGGGGAGACCCAGTACTTC; d_gene: -; v_gene: TRBV25-1; j_gene: TRBJ2-5; abundance: -
CDR3aa: CASSSPDRDTDGYTF; CDR3nt: TGCGCCAGCAGCTCACCCGACCGGGACACCGATGGCTACACCTTC; d_gene: -; v_gene: TRBV23-1; j_gene: TRBJ1-2; abundance: -
CDR3aa: CASSFWTEFAYEQYF; CDR3nt: TGTGCCAGCAGTTTTTGGACAGAGTTCGCTTACGAGCAGTACTTC; d_gene: -; v_gene: TRBV28; j_gene: TRBJ2-7; abundance: -
CDR3aa: CASSGTEKETQYF; CDR3nt: TGTGCCAGCTCCGGGACAGAGAAAGAGACCCAGTACTTC; d_gene: TRBD1; v_gene: TRBV18; j_gene: TRBJ2-5; abundance: few
CDR3aa: CASSKTSGGAGDTQYF; CDR3nt: TGCGCCAGCAGCAAGACTAGCGGGGGGGCGGGAGATACGCAGTATTTT; d_gene: TRBD2; v_gene: TRBV5-1; j_gene: TRBJ2-3; abundance: -
CDR3aa: CASSRYTGANTEAFF; CDR3nt: TGTGCCAGCTCACGTTACACAGGGGCGAACACTGAAGCTTTCTTT; d_gene: TRBD1; v_gene: TRBV18; j_gene: TRBJ1-1; abundance: few
CDR3aa: CASSTRQGPGELFF; CDR3nt: TGTGCCAGCAGTACTCGACAGGGCCCCGGGGAGCTGTTTTTT; d_gene: TRBD1; v_gene: TRBV6-6; j_gene: TRBJ2-2; abundance: few
CDR3aa: CSAMDSTEAFF; CDR3nt: TGCAGTGCTATGGACAGTACTGAAGCTTTCTTT; d_gene: -; v_gene: TRBV20-1; j_gene: TRBJ1-1; abundance: few
CDR3aa: CATGLAAEQFF; CDR3nt: TGTGCTACAGGACTAGCGGCTGAGCAGTTCTTC; d_gene: TRBD2; v_gene: TRBV2; j_gene: TRBJ2-1; abundance: few
CDR3aa: CASSQDWYPRGRGYTF; CDR3nt: TGTGCCAGCAGCCAAGATTGGTACCCTAGGGGTCGTGGCTACACCTTC; d_gene: -; v_gene: TRBV14; j_gene: TRBJ1-2; abundance: few